This TCR beta chain emerged from a study of T cell responses to AZD1222 COVID-19 vaccine. Overall study results and limits: Clonal diversity was possibly underestimated, and the donors were mostly white British, with more females. Researchers took repertoire samples only after the peak T cell response had come. Just a handful of AZD1222 recipients were seropositive at baseline. Unmutated variant regions reportedly attract nearly half of all spike-specific TCRs.

On this clone: Its antigen is currently unknown.

TCRdb's copy holds only in-frame clones and misses some; the assay was immunoSEQ multiplex PCR. This sample has approximately 88,000 clones, with approximately 88% found just once. Sequencing was performed on peripheral blood, taken 28 days after the second AZD1222 dose. The sequence derives from an adult who received the AZD1222 COVID-19 vaccine.

The CDR3 spells CASSRSGRRLRYPNYGYTF. CDR3 coding DNA: TGTGCCAGCAGCCGTTCGGGGCGTCGGCTGAGATATCCTAACTATGGCTACACCTTC. This rearrangement joins TRBV27 to TRBJ1-2; possible D gene TRBD1, 5 bases. V was shortened by 6 bases and J by 0 bases, with 26 bases between the two germline ends. Looked up from germline, CDR1 is MNHEY and CDR2 is SMNVEV (reference sequence). The CDR3 totals 19 residues.